Given below is one T cell receptor beta chain in context. The antigen is not known. TCRdb used MiXCR to reprocess the RACE reads, holding one entry per CDR3 protein. The table records over 75,000 distinct CDR3 sequences, 11% of them present only once. This record comes from a study of human T cells and chemical hapten exposure. The study's findings and limits: Sensitization with DPC brought no change to TCRs above 1 in 1000 in frequency.

Time point: patch test 3, about 24 weeks after DPC sensitization. Treatment defined: therapeutic diphenylcyclopropenone sensitization with weekly scalp DPC. Germline loops: CDR1 LGHNA, CDR2 YNFKEQ. V lost 1 base and J lost 1, with 4 bases in between. The CDR3 is made up of 13 amino acids. Sequencing was performed on whole blood, taken in connection with sensitization to the hapten diphenylcyclopropenone (DPC). This sequence was found in a young woman with alopecia areata. Some clones in this sample may be carry-over from other donors' samples. The genes are TRBV4-2 and TRBJ1-1; D uncertain. Here the CDR3 reads CASSQGRNTEAFF. The CDR3 DNA follows: TGTGCCAGCAGCCAAGGAAGGAACACTGAAGCTTTCTTT.